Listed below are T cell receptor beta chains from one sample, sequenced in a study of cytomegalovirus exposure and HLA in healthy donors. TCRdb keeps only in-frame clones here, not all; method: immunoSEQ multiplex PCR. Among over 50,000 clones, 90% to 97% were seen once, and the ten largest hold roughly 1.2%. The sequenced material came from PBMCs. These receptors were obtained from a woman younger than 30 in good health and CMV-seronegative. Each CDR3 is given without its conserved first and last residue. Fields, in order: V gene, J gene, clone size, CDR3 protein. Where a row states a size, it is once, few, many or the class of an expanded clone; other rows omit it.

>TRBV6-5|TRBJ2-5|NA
ASRSQTGGAETQY
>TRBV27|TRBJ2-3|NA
ASIGTRPKETDTQY
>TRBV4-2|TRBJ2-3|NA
ASSQDPGGAADTQY
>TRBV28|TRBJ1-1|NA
ASSPPQQPDTEAF
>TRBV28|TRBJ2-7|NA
ASSPSGGAPWEQY
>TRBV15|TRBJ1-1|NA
ATSRAGGTVTEAF
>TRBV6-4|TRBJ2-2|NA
ASSAAPGTGELF
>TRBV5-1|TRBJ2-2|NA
ASSLRRGTGELF
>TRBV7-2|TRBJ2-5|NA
ASSLGVTQY
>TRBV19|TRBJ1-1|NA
ASSIPPTGILGGTEAF
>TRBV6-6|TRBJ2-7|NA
ASSPSGRTYEQY
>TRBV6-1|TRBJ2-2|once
ASSAQGPMNTGELF
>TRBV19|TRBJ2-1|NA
ASDPWGEISGTNEQF
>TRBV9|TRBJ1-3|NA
ASSSTGGDSGNTIY
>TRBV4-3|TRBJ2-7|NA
ASSQGAGTYEQY
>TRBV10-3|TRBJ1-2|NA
AISGTGDGYT
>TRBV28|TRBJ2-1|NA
ASTTGTSGVNEQF
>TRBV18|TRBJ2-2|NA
ASSPGGGELF
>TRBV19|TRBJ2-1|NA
ASSPRTGTGGYNEQF
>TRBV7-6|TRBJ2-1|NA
GSSLGTGPSYNEQF
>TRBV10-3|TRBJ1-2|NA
AISGWTEGGYT